What follows is one T cell receptor (beta chain) and its context. This specimen belongs to a study of blood T cell repertoires in COVID-19. Study summary: From the United States, Italy and Spain came samples of acute and convalescent COVID-19. PBMCs, B-cell-depleted T cells, or T cells were the source of the cDNA or gDNA that made up the material.

The CDR3 runs to 15 residues. CDR1 MRHNA and CDR2 SNTAGT come from the germline V gene. Deletions cut 6 bases from V and 0 bases from J, with 13 bases between. Original methodology: It was from reference gene primer amplification that nucleated cell counts were estimated. Generated by immunoSEQ multiplex PCR, the TCRdb table keeps only in-frame clones and is missing some. The V and J calls and clone size come from that table; D and trimming were worked out from the DNA. Here the sample spans 120,000 or so clones, 55% to 75% being singletons. The sequence came from a woman aged 70-85 years with acute or convalescent COVID-19. The sample consisted of peripheral blood. The chain is built from TRBV6-4 and TRBJ2-3; tentative D call: TRBD1 (5 bases). The CDR3 loop is CASSDRASSTDTQYF. In DNA form, the CDR3 reads TGTGCCAGCAGCGACAGAGCCTCTAGCACAGATACGCAGTATTTT.